This T cell receptor (beta chain) was sequenced for a study of neurological immune-mediated disorders. Study findings and constraints: No sharing of CDR3 amino acid sequences was observed among expanded clones across subjects, suggesting private repertoires in all groups.

Many counts were recorded for this clonotype. Its specificity is not known. One entry per CDR3 protein results from TCRdb running MiXCR on the 5' RACE reads. The sample has some 20,000 distinct CDR3 sequences, about 10% seen once; the top ten hold less than 25%. Germline V gives CDR1 SEHNR, CDR2 FQNEAQ (reference sequence). V gave up 5 bases and J gave up 4 bases; unmatched junction bases: 4. The CDR3 has 13 amino acids. The source of this sequence is a woman aged 55-70 years with HTLV-1-associated myelopathy (HAM/TSP). The sequencing input was PBMCs. The chain uses TRBV7-9 and TRBJ1-2; TRBD1 matches at 7 bases. The CDR3 reads CASSPDRAYGYTF. As DNA, the CDR3 is TGTGCCAGCAGCCCCGACAGGGCCTATGGCTACACCTTC.